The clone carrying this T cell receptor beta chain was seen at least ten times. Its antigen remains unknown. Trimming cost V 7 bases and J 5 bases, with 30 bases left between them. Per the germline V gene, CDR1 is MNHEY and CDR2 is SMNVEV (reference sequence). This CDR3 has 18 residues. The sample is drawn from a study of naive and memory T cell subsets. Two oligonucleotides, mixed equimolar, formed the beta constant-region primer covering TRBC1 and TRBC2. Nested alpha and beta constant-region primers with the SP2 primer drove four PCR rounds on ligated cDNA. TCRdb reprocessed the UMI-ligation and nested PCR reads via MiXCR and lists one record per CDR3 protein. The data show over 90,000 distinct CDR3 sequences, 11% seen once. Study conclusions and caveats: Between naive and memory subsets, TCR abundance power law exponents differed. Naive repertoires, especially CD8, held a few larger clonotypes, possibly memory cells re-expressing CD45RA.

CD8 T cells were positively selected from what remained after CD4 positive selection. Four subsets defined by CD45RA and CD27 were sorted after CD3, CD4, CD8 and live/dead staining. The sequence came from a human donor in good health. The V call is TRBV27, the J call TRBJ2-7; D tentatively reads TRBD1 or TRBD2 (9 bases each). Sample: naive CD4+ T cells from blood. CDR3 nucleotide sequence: TGTGCCAGCAAACCCGGGACAGGGAAAAGTAGCGGGAGCCACGAGCAGTACTTC. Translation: CASKPGTGKSSGSHEQYF.